This T cell receptor beta chain was captured by sequencing in a study of blood T cell repertoires in COVID-19. Only a few counts were recorded for this clone. The CDR3 contains 14 residues. Germline assignment: CDR1 MNHEY and CDR2 SMNVEV (reference sequence). With 0 bases removed from V and 4 bases from J, the gap between germline ends came to 10 bases. Only in-frame clones appear in the TCRdb table, and some are missing; sequencing was by immunoSEQ multiplex PCR. The sample records a few hundred thousand clones, approximately 83% being singletons. The source is a person aged 65 to 85 with COVID-19, enrolled during active disease. The chain joins TRBV27 to TRBJ2-7, with D possibly matching TRBD1 (6 bases). The sample taken for sequencing was peripheral blood. This CDR3 reads CASSLSGTNYEQYF. CDR3 nucleotides: TGTGCCAGCAGTTTATCCGGGACAAATTACGAGCAGTACTTC.